This TCR beta chain was retrieved from a study of T cells in Graves' hyperthyroidism and ophthalmopathy. Amplified regions were TCR beta CDR3 sequences from RNA transcripts. Primed by the HTBI set, a first-round RT-PCR was run on the TCR CDR3. Each CDR3 protein is one row after TCRdb ran MiXCR on the multiplex PCR reads. The sample carries nearly 600,000 distinct CDR3 sequences, approximately 13% recorded once. The sample holds many counts of this clonotype. V gave up 5 bases and J gave up 1 base; unmatched junction bases: 0. The CDR3 loop spans 12 amino acids. The germline V gene encodes CDR1 GTSNPN and CDR2 SVGIG (reference sequence).

This sequence was found in a woman aged 25 to 45 with Graves' hyperthyroidism that later progressed to Graves' ophthalmopathy. This rearrangement joins TRBV30 to TRBJ2-7, with 9 bases fitting TRBD1. Source material: blood. This CDR3 reads CAWGTGSYEQYF. The CDR3 bases are TGTGCCTGGGGGACAGGGTCCTACGAGCAGTACTTC.